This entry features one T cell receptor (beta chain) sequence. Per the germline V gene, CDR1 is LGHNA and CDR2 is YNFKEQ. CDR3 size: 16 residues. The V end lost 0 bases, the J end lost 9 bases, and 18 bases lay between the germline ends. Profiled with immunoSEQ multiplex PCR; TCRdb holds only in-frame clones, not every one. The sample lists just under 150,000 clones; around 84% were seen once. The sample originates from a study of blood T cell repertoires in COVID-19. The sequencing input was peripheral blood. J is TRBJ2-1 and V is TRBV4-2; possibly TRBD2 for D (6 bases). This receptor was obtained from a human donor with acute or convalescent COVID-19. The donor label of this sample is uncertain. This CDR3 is CASSQDGAGSGGEQFF. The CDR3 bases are TGTGCCAGCAGCCAAGACGGGGCGGGAAGTGGGGGTGAGCAGTTCTTC.